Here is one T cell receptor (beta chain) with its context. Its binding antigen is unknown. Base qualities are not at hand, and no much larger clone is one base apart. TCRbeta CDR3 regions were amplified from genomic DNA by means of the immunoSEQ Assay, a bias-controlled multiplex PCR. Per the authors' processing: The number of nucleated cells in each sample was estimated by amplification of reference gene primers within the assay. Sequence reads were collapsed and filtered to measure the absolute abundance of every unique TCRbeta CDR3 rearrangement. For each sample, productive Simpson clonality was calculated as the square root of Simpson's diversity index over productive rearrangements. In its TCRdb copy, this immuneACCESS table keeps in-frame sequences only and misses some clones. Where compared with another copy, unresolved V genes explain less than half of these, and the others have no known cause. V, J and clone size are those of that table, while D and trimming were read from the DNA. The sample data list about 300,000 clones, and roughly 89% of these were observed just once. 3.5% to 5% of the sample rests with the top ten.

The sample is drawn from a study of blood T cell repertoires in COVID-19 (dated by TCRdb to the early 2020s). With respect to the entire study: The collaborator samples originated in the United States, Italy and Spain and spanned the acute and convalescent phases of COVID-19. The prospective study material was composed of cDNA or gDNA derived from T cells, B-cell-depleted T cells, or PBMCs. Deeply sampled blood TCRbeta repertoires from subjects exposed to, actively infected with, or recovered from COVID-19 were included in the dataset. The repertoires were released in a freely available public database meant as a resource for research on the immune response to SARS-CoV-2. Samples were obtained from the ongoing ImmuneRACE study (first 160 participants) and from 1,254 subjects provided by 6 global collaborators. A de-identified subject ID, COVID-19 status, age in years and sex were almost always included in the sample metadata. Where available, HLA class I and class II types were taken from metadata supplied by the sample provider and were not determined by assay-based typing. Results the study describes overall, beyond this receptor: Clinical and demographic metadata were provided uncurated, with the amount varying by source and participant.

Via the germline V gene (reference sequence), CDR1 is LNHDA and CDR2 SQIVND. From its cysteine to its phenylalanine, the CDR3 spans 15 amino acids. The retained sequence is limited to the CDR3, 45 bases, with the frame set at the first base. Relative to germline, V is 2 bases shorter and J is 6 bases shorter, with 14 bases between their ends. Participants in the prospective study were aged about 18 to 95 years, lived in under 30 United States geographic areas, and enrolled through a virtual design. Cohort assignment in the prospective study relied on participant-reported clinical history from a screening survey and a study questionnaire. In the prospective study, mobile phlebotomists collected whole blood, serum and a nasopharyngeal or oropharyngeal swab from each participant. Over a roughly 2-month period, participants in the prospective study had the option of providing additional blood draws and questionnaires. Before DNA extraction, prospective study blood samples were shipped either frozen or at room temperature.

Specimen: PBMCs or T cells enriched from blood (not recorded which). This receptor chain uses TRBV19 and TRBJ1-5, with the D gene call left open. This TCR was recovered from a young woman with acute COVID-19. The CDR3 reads CASSIYEGSGQPQHF. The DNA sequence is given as TGTGCCAGTAGTATATATGAGGGTTCTGGTCAGCCCCAGCATTTT.